What follows are 11 T cell receptor beta chains derived from one specimen sequenced in a study of cytomegalovirus exposure and HLA in healthy donors. Vbeta (60) and Jbeta (13) primers were used in the PCR. Produced via immunoSEQ multiplex PCR; TCRdb's table is partial and in-frame only. The table lists around 210,000 clones, roughly 73% of them singletons. Sequences were obtained from PBMCs. The receptors originated from a boy aged 5-17 years in good health and CMV-seronegative.

This clone has just a few counts. The chain links TRBV13 to TRBJ1-6; possible D gene TRBD1, 5 bases. The ends were cut back, 3 bases at V and 0 bases at J, with 12 bases in the middle. CDR1 PRHDT and CDR2 FYEKMQ come from the germline V gene (reference sequence). The CDR3 runs 17 residues. This CDR3 reads CASSFYHRSSYNSPLHF. The CDR3 bases are TGTGCCAGCAGCTTCTACCACAGGAGCTCCTATAATTCACCCCTCCACTTT.

The chain uses TRBV11-3 and TRBJ1-4; no clear D gene. The germline CDR1 and CDR2 sequences are SGHNT and YENEEA. V was clipped by 5 bases and J by 10 bases, with 14 bases between them. The CDR3 covers 13 residues. The CDR3 loop reads CASSLLPVGKLFF. The CDR3 bases are TGTGCCAGCAGCCTACTCCCTGTCGGAAAACTGTTTTTT.

The rearrangement joins TRBV5-6 to TRBJ2-3; no firm D call. V lost 1 base and J lost 5, with 5 bases in between. The V gene's germline CDR1 is SGHDT and CDR2 YYEEEE. The CDR3 spans 12 residues. CDR3 sequence: CASSLTRDTQYF. CDR3 DNA: TGTGCCAGCAGCTTGACAAGAGATACGCAGTATTTT.

The CDR3 nucleotides read TGTGCCAGCAGCCCCCGTTTAGTAAATGGCTACACCTTC. Translated, it gives CASSPRLVNGYTF. The chain combines TRBV5-8 with TRBJ1-2; D remains unclear. The CDR3 is 13 residues long. Deletions cut 4 bases from V and 6 bases from J, with 13 bases between. CDR1 SGHTS and CDR2 YDEGEE come from the germline V gene.

This chain uses TRBV27 with TRBJ2-7; 11 bases map to TRBD2. There are 17 residues in the CDR3. V was pared by 4 bases and J by 0 bases, with 8 bases of the junction left unmatched. Germline V gene data show CDR1 as MNHEY and CDR2 as SMNVEV (reference sequence). The CDR3 DNA is TGTGCCAGCAGTTCCTTTGTGCTAGCGGGGGGCTCCTACGAGCAGTACTTC. This translates into CASSSFVLAGGSYEQYF.

The chain uses TRBV14 and TRBJ2-7, with 8 bases matching TRBD1. This CDR3 has 15 residues. V was pared by 5 bases and J by 2 bases, with 8 bases of the junction left unmatched. Germline V gene lookup returns CDR1 SGHDN and CDR2 FVKESK. The DNA of the CDR3 is TGTGCCAGCAGCACCGGGACAGGTGGTACCTACGAGCAGTACTTC. It specifies CASSTGTGGTYEQYF.

J is TRBJ2-2 and V is TRBV21-1; the table's D call, TRBD2, was not checked against the DNA. TRBV21-1 is a listed pseudogene. CDR3 length: 17 residues. The CDR3 DNA is TGTGCCAGCAGCAAAGGGCGGGTTGAGGGCAACACCGGGGAGCTGTTTTTT. Protein sequence: CASSKGRVEGNTGELFF.

The gene calls are TRBV7-2 and TRBJ1-3; 9 bases align to TRBD1. Germline CDR1 and CDR2: SGHTA and FQGNSA. The CDR3 contains 14 residues. V trimming: 5 bases; J trimming: 2 bases; junction bases outside the gene matches: 1. The CDR3 DNA reads TGTGCCAGCAGCAGGGACAGGGCTGGAAACACCATATATTTT. Amino acid sequence: CASSRDRAGNTIYF.

This chain joins TRBV6-5 and TRBJ2-7; D is uncertain. Trimming stripped 2 bases from V and 0 bases from J, with 11 bases between. Germline V lookup: CDR1 MNHEY, CDR2 SVGAGI. CDR3 length: 15 residues. CDR3 in DNA: TGTGCCAGCAGTTACAAAAGACTCGGCTCCTACGAGCAGTACTTC. This codes for CASSYKRLGSYEQYF.

The CDR3 DNA reads as TGTGCCAGTAGTCCTTACCAGGGGGCAAGGGGAGCTTTCTTT. Residues: CASSPYQGARGAFF. V is TRBV19 and J is TRBJ1-1, with 8 bases matching TRBD1. The V gene's germline CDR1 is LNHDA and CDR2 SQIVND (reference sequence). There are 14 residues in the CDR3. After removal of 5 bases from V and 10 bases from J, the junction contained 12 bases not matched to a gene.

In its sample, this clone was seen a few times. CDR3 sequence reads: CASSLAGLAGGKQFF. The CDR3 nucleotides are TGCGCCAGCAGCTTGGCTGGGCTAGCGGGGGGTAAGCAGTTCTTC. The chain links TRBV5-1 to TRBJ2-1; 11 bases map to TRBD2. The CDR3 loop spans 15 amino acids. Germline V gives CDR1 SGHRS, CDR2 YFSETQ. The V gene end was trimmed by 0 bases and the J gene end by 11 bases; junction bases not matched to a gene: 7.